These 5 T cell receptor beta chains originate from one sample sequenced in a study of molecular identifiers for immune sequencing clone quantification. TCRdb fed the PCR reads into MiXCR, producing one record per CDR3 protein. The profile shows some 580,000 distinct CDR3 sequences, 25% of them singletons. Specimen: naive CD8+ T cells from blood, with Jurkat cell RNA spiked in. Sample subset: FACS-sorted CD8+CD4-CCR7+CD45RA+ naive T cells. The receptors were sampled from a human donor in good health. Some libraries in this study had Jurkat cell RNA spiked in.

Here the CDR3 reads CASHTRGRLITDTQYF. The CDR3 coding sequence is TGTGCCAGCCACACCAGGGGGAGGTTGATTACAGATACGCAGTATTTT. V is TRBV28 and J is TRBJ2-3, with a weak D call TRBD1 (7 bases). The germline gives CDR1 MDHEN, CDR2 SYDVKM. The V and J ends lost 8 bases and 3 bases respectively, with 21 bases between them. The CDR3 is 16 amino acids.

The V call is TRBV4-3, the J call TRBJ2-2; D possibly corresponds to TRBD1 (5 bases). Trimming shortened V by 4 bases and J by 7 bases, and 13 bases separated the two germline ends. Germline CDR1 and CDR2: LGHNA and YSLEER. The CDR3 runs to 14 residues. Here the CDR3 DNA reads TGCGCCAGCAGCCTGGGGCCGGCAGGCGGGGAGCTGTTTTTT. Protein: CASSLGPAGGELFF.

Remarks on this clonotype: Mismatch with germline at one junction end may stem from a read error. CDR3 loop: CAGSLGSVTYEQYF. Written as DNA, the CDR3 is TGCGCCGGCAGCTTGGGGTCAGTCACCTACGAGCAGTACTTC. This chain joins TRBV5-1 and TRBJ2-7; D call uncertain. The CDR3 consists of 14 residues. Germline loops: CDR1 SGHRS, CDR2 YFSETQ.

In its sample, this clonotype was seen a few times. A much more abundant neighbour one base away suggests this may be a read error. The chain joins TRBV5-6 to TRBJ1-1; D is ambiguous. This CDR3 comprises 14 residues. The germline gives CDR1 SGHDT, CDR2 YYEEEE. CDR3 region: CASSLDEGNTEALF. As DNA, the CDR3 is TGTGCCAGCAGCTTGGATGAGGGTAACACTGAAGCTCTCTTT.

In this sample, this clonotype turned up once. V is TRBV28 and J is TRBJ2-5; 11 bases align to TRBD2. The CDR3 sequence is 17 residues long. Germline CDR1 MDHEN, CDR2 SYDVKM. The J segment lost 5 bases and the V segment lost 6 bases, leaving 14 bases of the junction unmatched. CDR3 protein: CASSPGGLAGGYETQYF. CDR3 sequence (DNA): TGTGCCAGCAGCCCAGGAGGGCTAGCGGGAGGTTATGAGACCCAGTACTTC. The variable domain in full, completed from reference TRBV28 and TRBJ2-5, reads DVKVTQSSRYLVKRTGEKVFLECVQDMDHENMFWYRQDPGLGLRLIYFSYDVKMKEKGDIPEGYSVSREKKERFSLILESASTNQTSMYLCASSPGGLAGGYETQYFGPGTRLLVL.